This T cell receptor beta chain was sequenced in a study of somatic mutations in cytotoxic T cells in rheumatoid arthritis (dated by TCRdb to the late 2010s). For the wider study: Before any treatment started and right after they were diagnosed, patients gave peripheral blood samples (more than 27 ml EDTA). A total of some 62 rheumatoid arthritis patients and over 15 healthy controls underwent TCRB deep sequencing. Median age was essentially the same in the patient group and the control group. In newly diagnosed rheumatoid arthritis without treatment, the study examined if expanded CD8+ T-cell clones harbor somatic mutations, relying on TCRB deep sequencing to characterize clonality. Some V beta antibody-stained T-cell populations were flow-sorted on a FACSAria II or Sony SH800 at nearly 100% purity, and sorted V beta1+ cells also underwent TCRB sequencing. The paper as a whole reports these results and caveats: Viral specificity could not be ruled out by absence from virus-specific databases, and the antigen targets of the expanded CD8+ clones remained unknown. In patients, CD8+ clonality rose with age (Spearman r of about 0.51), which was not the case in healthy controls. There was no significant difference in CD8+ T-cell clonality between rheumatoid arthritis patients and age-matched healthy controls. Several identical CD8+ TCRB sequences were found in both blood and synovial fluid, and in about an eighth of the roughly 65 patients the largest CD8+ clone exceeded 20% of CD8+ cells.

To note about this clone: Its antigen target is currently unknown. No quality values exist for individual bases; no much larger clone is one base distant.

Sequencing of TCRB CDR3 was done on genomic DNA with the immunoSEQ assay. The authors' pipeline ran thus. Published virus-specific TCRB sequences were compared with patient CD8+ clones larger than 1%, and only a few matches were found. Nothing other than productive TCRB rearrangements was included in the analyses. Clonality was expressed as a Shannon entropy-based productive clonality index, with each clone defined by a unique TCRB CDR3 sequence. Repertoire overlap between two samples was calculated from the template counts of each clone relative to total templates per sample. V-gene usage from TCRB sequencing and V-gene usage measured by flow cytometry were correlated (Spearman r of around 0.6). TCRdb limited this immuneACCESS table to in-frame rearrangements with V and J called. A share of clones is missing; checked studies link under half to unresolved V genes, and the rest is unexplained. That table supplies the V and J calls and clone size; D and trimming were determined from the DNA. Recorded for this sample are some 9,600 clones; just over 90% of them occurred a single time. Approximately 15% of the sample rests with the top ten.

Positive magnetic bead selection on an AutoMACS was used to isolate CD4+ and CD8+ cells, with flow cytometry used to check purity. Initial screening for clonal expansions relied on flow cytometry with a TCR V beta antibody panel, after which sorted CD8+ fractions underwent TCRB deep sequencing for characterization. Isolation of peripheral blood mononuclear cells was done through Ficoll-Paque PLUS density gradient separation. Using Nucleospin Tissue or Tissue XS kits, DNA was extracted from CD4-enriched, CD8-enriched or PBMC samples, with quantification by a Qubit 2.0 fluorometer. The receptor was isolated from a woman under 30 with rheumatoid arthritis. What was sequenced was CD8+ T cells sorted from blood.

The sequenced DNA is TGTGCCACCAGGCGGGGGAGGGAGTTGGACGAGCAGTACTTC. Translated, it reads CATRRGRELDEQYF. The receptor chain draws on TRBV5-4 and TRBJ2-7; 7 central bases correspond to TRBD2. Reading from cysteine to phenylalanine, the CDR3 counts 14 amino acids. Solely the CDR3 DNA is kept, with 42 bases framed from the first base. Ends trimmed: V by 9 bases, J by 5 bases; bases unmatched to a gene: 14. From the germline V gene (reference sequence), CDR1 is SGHNT and CDR2 is YYREEE.